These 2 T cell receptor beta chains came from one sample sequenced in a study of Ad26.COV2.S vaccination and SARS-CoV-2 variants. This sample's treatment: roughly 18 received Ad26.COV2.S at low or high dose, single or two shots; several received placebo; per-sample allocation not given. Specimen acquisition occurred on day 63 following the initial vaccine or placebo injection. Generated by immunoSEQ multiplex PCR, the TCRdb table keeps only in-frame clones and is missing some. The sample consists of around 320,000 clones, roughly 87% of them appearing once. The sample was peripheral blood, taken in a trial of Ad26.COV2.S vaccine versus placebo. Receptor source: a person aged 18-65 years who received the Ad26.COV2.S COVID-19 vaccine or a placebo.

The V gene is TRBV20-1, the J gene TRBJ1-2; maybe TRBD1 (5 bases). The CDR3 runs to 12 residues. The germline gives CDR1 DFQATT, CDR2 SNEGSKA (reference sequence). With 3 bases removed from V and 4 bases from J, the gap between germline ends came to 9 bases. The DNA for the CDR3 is TGCAGTGCTAGTGCAGGGATCTATGGCTACACCTTC. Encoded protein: CSASAGIYGYTF.

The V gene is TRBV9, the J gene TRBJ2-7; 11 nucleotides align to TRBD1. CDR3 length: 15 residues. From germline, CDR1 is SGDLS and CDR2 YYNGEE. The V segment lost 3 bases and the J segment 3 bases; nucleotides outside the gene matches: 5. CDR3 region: CASSAGQGVSYEQYF. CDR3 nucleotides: TGTGCCAGCAGCGCGGGACAGGGGGTTAGCTACGAGCAGTACTTC.